This is a list of T cell receptor beta chains from one sample in a study of cytomegalovirus exposure and HLA in healthy donors. TCRdb's table, derived via immunoSEQ multiplex PCR, lists solely in-frame clones and lacks some. Of around 200,000 clones listed, about 80% are singletons. The sample consisted of PBMCs. The receptors originated from a woman in her late teens or twenties in good health and CMV-seropositive. The CDR3 runs from the conserved cysteine through the conserved F or W. The D gene is left open where the match is weak. Size is omitted from some rows. Given values are once, few, many or a class for expanded clones.

TRBJ1-1 TRBV19 once TRBD1 CASSPSDRIPNTEAFF TGTGCCAGTAGTCCCTCGGACAGGATCCCGAACACTGAAGCTTTCTTT
TRBJ2-1 TRBV6-5 . TRBD1 CASSSGTGAHNEQFF TGTGCCAGCAGTAGCGGGACAGGGGCCCACAATGAGCAGTTCTTC
TRBJ1-2 TRBV7-9 few . CASSLVQGHGYTF TGTGCCAGCAGCTTAGTTCAGGGCCATGGCTACACCTTC
TRBJ1-1 TRBV9 . . CASSKNQANTEAFF TGTGCCAGCAGCAAGAATCAGGCGAACACTGAAGCTTTCTTT
TRBJ1-5 TRBV7-9 few . CASSPEWSQQPQHF TGTGCCAGCAGCCCCGAGTGGAGCCAACAGCCCCAGCATTTT
TRBJ1-5 TRBV19 . . CASSIGWELYSNQPQHF TGTGCCAGTAGTATCGGGTGGGAGCTCTATAGCAATCAGCCCCAGCATTTT
TRBJ1-3 TRBV18 . . CASSLRTGNSGNTIYF TGTGCCAGCTCACTGAGGACTGGAAACTCTGGAAACACCATATATTTT
TRBJ1-2 TRBV27 . TRBD1 CASRPRTGYYGYTF TGTGCCAGCAGGCCCAGGACAGGCTACTATGGCTACACCTTC
TRBJ1-2 TRBV6-6 few . CASSPLGDFYGYTF TGTGCCAGCAGCCCCCTAGGGGACTTCTATGGCTACACCTTC
TRBJ2-7 TRBV7-3 . . CASSQKGFGVEQYF TGTGCCAGCAGCCAAAAGGGGTTTGGGGTCGAGCAGTACTTC
TRBJ2-7 TRBV29-1 . TRBD1 CSINPGTGGFYEQYF TGCAGCATAAACCCCGGGACAGGGGGCTTCTACGAGCAGTACTTC
TRBJ1-2 TRBV29-1 . . CSVAGRDGYTF TGCAGCGTTGCAGGGAGGGATGGCTACACCTTC
TRBJ1-5 TRBV2 few . CASSETAGSYQPQHF TGTGCCAGCAGTGAAACCGCCGGGAGTTATCAGCCCCAGCATTTT
TRBJ2-5 TRBV29-1 . . CSVEIAVGETQYF TGCAGCGTTGAAATTGCAGTCGGGGAGACCCAGTACTTC
TRBJ1-6 TRBV25-1 . . CASRVGGGINSPLHF TGTGCCAGCAGAGTCGGTGGGGGGATCAATTCACCCCTCCACTTT
TRBJ2-3 TRBV7-2 . TRBD2 CASSHLAGKLDTQYF TGTGCCAGCAGCCATCTAGCGGGGAAACTTGATACGCAGTATTTT
TRBJ2-7 TRBV5-6 . . CASSWTRQRHDLYEQYF TGTGCCAGCAGCTGGACCAGACAGCGCCACGATCTCTACGAGCAGTACTTC
TRBJ2-7 TRBV7-2 . TRBD2 CASSSAGGDYEQYF TGTGCCAGCAGCTCAGCGGGGGGTGACTACGAGCAGTACTTC